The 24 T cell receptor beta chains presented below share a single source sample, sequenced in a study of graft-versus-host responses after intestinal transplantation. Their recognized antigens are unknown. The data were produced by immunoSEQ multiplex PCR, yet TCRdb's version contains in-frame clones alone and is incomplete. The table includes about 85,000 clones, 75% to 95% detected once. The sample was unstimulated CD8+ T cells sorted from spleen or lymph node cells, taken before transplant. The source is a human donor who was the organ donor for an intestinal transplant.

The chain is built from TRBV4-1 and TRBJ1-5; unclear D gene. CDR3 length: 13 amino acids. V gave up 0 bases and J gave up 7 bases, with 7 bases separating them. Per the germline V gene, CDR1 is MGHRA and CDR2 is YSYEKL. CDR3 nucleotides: TGCGCCAGCAGCCAAGATCGTGGCCAGCCCCAGCATTTT. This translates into CASSQDRGQPQHF.

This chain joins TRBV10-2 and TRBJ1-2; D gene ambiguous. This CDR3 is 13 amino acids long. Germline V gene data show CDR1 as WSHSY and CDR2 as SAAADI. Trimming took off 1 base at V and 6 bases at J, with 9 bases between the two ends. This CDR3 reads CASSEFQAHGYTF. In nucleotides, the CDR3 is TGCGCCAGCAGTGAGTTCCAGGCCCATGGCTACACCTTC.

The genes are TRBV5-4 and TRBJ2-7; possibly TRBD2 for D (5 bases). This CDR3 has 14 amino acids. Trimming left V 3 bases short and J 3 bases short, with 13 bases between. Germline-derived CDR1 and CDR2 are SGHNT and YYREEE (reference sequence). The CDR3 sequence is CASSYLPGNYEQYF. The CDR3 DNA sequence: TGTGCCAGCAGCTACCTACCCGGGAACTACGAGCAGTACTTC.

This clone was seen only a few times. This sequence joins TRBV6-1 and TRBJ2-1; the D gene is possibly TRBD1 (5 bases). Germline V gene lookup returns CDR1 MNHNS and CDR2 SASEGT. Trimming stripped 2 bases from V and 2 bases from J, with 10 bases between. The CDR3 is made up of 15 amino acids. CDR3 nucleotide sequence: TGTGCCAGCAGTGAACTCCAGGGAACCTACAATGAGCAGTTCTTC. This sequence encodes CASSELQGTYNEQFF.

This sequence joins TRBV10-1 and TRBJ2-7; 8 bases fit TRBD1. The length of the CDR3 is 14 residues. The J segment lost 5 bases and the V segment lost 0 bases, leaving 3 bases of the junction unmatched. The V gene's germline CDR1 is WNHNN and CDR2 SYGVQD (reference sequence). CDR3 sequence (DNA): TGCGCCAGCAGTGAGTCGGACAGGGACCACGAGCAGTACTTC. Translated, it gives CASSESDRDHEQYF.

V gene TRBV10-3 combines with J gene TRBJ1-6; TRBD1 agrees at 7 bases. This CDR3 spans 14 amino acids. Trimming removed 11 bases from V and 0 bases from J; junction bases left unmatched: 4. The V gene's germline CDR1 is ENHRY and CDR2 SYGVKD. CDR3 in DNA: TGTGCCGCGCGGGACAGCTCCTATAATTCACCCCTCCACTTT. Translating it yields CAARDSSYNSPLHF.

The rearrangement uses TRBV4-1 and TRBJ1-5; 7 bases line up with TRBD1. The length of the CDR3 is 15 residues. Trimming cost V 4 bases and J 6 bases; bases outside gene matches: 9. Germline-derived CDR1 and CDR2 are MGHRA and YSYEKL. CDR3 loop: CASSRETGVGQPQHF. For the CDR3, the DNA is TGCGCCAGCAGCCGTGAAACAGGGGTGGGTCAGCCCCAGCATTTT.

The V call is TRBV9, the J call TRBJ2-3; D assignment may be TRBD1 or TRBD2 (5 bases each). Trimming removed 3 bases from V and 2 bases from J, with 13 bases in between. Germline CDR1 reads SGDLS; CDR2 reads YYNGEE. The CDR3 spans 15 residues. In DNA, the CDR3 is TGTGCCAGCAGCGAAGAAGGGGACGCCACAGATACGCAGTATTTT. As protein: CASSEEGDATDTQYF.

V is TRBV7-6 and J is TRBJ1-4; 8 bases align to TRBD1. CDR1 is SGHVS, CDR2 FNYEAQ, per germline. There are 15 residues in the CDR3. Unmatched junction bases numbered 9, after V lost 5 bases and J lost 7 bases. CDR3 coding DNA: TGTGCCAGCAGCAGCCGACAGGGGTTTGGTGAAAAACTGTTTTTT. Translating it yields CASSSRQGFGEKLFF.

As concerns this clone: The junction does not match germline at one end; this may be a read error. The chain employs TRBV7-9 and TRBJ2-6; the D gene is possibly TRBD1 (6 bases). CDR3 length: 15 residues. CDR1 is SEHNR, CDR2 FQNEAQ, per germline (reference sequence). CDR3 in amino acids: CASRLGGSGANVLTF. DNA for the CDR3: TGTGCCAGCAGATTAGGGGGCTCTGGGGCCAACGTCCTGACTTTC. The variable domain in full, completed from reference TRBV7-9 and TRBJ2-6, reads DTGVSQNPRHKITKRGQNVTFRCDPISEHNRLYWYRQTLGQGPEFLTYFQNEAQLEKSRLLSDRFSAERPKGSFSTLEIQRTEQGDSAMYLCASRLGGSGANVLTFGAGSRLTVL.

The CDR3: CASIRGQRPTDTQYF. DNA of the CDR3: TGCGCCAGCATACGAGGGCAGCGGCCCACAGATACGCAGTATTTT. This chain connects TRBV5-1 to TRBJ2-3, with a tentative D call TRBD2 (5 bases). Per the germline V gene, CDR1 is SGHRS and CDR2 is YFSETQ. Trimming removed 6 bases from V and 2 bases from J, with 16 bases in between. The CDR3 has 15 residues.

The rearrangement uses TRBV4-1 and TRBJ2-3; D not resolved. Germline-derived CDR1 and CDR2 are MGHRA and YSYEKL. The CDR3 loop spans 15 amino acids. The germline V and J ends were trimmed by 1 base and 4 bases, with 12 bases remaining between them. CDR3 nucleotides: TGCGCCAGCAGCCAAGGTCTTTTTACCCCAGATACGCAGTATTTT. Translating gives CASSQGLFTPDTQYF.

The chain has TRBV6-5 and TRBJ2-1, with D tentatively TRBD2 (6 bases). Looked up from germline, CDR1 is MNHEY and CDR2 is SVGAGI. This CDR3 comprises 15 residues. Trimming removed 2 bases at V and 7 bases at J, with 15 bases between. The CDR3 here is CASSYRSGGENEQFF. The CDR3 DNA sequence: TGTGCCAGCAGTTACAGGAGCGGAGGGGAGAATGAGCAGTTCTTC.

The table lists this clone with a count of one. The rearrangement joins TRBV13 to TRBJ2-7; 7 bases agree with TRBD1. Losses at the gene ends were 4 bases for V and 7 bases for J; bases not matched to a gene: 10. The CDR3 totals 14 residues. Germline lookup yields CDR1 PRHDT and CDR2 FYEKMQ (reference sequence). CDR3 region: CASSWWKGAREQYF. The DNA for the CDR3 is TGTGCCAGCAGCTGGTGGAAGGGGGCGCGAGAGCAGTACTTC.

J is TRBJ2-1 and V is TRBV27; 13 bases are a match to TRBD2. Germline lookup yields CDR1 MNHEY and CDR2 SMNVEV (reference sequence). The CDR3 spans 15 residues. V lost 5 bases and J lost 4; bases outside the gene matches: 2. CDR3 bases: TGTGCCAGCAGTGCACTAGCGGGGGGGTACAATGAGCAGTTCTTC. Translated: CASSALAGGYNEQFF.

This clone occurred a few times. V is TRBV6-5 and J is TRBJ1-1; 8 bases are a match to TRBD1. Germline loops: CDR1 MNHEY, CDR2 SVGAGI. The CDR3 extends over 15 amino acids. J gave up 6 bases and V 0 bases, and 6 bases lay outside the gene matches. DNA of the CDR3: TGTGCCAGCAGTTACTCGATACCCAGGGGGCCTGAAGCTTTCTTT. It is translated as CASSYSIPRGPEAFF.

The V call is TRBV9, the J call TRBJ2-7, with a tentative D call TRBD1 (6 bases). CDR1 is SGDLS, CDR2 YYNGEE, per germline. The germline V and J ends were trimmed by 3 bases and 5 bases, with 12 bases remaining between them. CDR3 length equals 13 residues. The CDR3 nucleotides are TGTGCCAGCAGCGCGAGGAGGACAGACGAGCAGTACTTC. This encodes CASSARRTDEQYF.

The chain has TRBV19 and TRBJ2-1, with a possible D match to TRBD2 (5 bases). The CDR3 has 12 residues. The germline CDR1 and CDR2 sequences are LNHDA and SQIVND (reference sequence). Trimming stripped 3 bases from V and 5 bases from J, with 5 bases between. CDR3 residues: CASSIGNNEQFF. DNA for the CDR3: TGTGCCAGTAGTATCGGGAACAATGAGCAGTTCTTC.

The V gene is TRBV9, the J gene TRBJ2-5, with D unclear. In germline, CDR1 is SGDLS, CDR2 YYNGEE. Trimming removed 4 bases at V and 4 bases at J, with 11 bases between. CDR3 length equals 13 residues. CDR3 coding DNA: TGTGCCAGCAGCCCCTATGGTCGAGAGACCCAGTACTTC. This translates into CASSPYGRETQYF.

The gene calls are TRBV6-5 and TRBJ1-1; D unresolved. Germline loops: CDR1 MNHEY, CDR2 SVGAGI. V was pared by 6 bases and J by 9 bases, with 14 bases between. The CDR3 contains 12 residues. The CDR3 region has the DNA TGTGCCAGCAGCCCCTCCGTGCCCCAAGCTTTCTTT. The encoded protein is CASSPSVPQAFF.

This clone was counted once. CDR3 amino acids: CASSLFVGERVHSYEQYF. CDR3 bases: TGTGCCAGCAGTTTATTTGTAGGTGAGCGGGTACACTCCTACGAGCAGTACTTC. The chain carries TRBV28 and TRBJ2-7; possible D gene TRBD2, 6 bases. CDR1 and CDR2 from the germline V gene are MDHEN and SYDVKM. The CDR3 has 18 amino acids. The V gene lost 1 base and the J gene lost 0 bases, with 19 bases spanning the gap.

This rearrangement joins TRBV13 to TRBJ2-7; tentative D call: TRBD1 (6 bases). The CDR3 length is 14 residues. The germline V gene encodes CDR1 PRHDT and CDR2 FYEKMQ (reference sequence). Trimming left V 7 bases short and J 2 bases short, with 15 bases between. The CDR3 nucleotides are TGTGCCAGCACCATGTCGGACAGTCCCTACGAGCAGTACTTC. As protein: CASTMSDSPYEQYF.

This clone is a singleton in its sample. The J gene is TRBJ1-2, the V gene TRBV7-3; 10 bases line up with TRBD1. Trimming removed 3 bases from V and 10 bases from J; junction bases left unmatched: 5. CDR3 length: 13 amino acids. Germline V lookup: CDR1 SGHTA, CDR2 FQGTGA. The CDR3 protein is CASSFGTGDSYTF. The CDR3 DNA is TGTGCCAGCAGCTTCGGGACAGGGGACTCCTACACCTTC.

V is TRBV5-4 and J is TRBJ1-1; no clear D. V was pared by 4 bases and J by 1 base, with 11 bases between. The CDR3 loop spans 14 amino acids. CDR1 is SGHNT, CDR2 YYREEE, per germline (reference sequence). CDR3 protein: CASSPDPPNTEAFF. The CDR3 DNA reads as TGTGCCAGCAGCCCCGACCCTCCGAACACTGAAGCTTTCTTT.